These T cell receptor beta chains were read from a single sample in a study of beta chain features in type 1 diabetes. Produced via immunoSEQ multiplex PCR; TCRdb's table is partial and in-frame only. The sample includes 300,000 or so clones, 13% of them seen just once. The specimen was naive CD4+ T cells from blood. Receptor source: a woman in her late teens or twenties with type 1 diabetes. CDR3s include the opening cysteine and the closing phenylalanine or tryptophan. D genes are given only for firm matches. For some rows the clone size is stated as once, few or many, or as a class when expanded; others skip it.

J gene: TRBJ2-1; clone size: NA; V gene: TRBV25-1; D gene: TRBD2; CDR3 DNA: TGTGCCAGCAGTGGGACTAGCGGGAGGCCGTCCTACAATGAGCAGTTCTTC; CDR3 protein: CASSGTSGRPSYNEQFF
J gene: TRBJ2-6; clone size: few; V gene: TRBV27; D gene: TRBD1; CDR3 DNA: TGTGCCAGCAGTTCACCGGGACAGGGGGTATCATCTGGGGCCAACGTCCTGACTTTC; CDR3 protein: CASSSPGQGVSSGANVLTF
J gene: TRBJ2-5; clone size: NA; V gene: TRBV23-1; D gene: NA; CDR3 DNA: TGCGCCAGCGTATACAGGGTTTCCCAAGAGACCCAGTACTTC; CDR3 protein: CASVYRVSQETQYF
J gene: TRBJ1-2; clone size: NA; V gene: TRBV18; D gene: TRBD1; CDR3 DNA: TGTGCCAGCTCTCCCGGACAGGGGGACATTTGGGGCTACACCTTC; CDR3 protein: CASSPGQGDIWGYTF
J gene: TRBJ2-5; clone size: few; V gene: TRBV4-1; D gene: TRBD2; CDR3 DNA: TGCGCCAGCAGCCAAAAAGAATCCCTGAGTCTAGCGGGGCAAGTGACCCAGTACTTC; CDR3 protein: CASSQKESLSLAGQVTQYF
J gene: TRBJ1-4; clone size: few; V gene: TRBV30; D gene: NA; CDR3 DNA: TGTGCCTGGAGTGTACCGGGAGAAAAACTGTTTTTT; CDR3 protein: CAWSVPGEKLFF
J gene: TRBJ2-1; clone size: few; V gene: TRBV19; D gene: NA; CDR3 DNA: TGTGCCAGTAGTGTTTCGGCGGGGCCCGAGAATGAGCAGTTCTTC; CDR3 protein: CASSVSAGPENEQFF
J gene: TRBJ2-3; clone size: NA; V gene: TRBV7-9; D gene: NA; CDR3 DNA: TGTGCCAGCAGCTTTAGTTTTGGAGCAGCTTGGACAGATACGCAGTATTTT; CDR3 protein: CASSFSFGAAWTDTQYF
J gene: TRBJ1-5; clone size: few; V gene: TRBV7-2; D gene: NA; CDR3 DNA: TGTGCCAGCAGAGTCCGGGGCAATCAGCCCCAGCATTTT; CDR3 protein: CASRVRGNQPQHF
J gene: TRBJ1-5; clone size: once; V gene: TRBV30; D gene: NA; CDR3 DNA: TGTGCCTGGAGTGCTCCGGGACAACTTAGCAATCAGCCCCAGCATTTT; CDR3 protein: CAWSAPGQLSNQPQHF
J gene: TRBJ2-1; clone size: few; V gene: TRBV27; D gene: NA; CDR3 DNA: TGTGCCAGCAAGGGAGCCCTATACAATGAGCAGTTCTTC; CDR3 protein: CASKGALYNEQFF
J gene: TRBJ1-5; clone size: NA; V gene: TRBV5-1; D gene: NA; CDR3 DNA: TGCGCCAGCAGCTTGTGGGCCGGAGGTCAGCCCCAGCATTTT; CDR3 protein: CASSLWAGGQPQHF
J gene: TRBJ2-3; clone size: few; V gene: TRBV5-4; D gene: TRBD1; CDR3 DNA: TGTGCCAGCAGCTTGGGTGGACAGGGTTTTACAGATACGCAGTATTTT; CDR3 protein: CASSLGGQGFTDTQYF
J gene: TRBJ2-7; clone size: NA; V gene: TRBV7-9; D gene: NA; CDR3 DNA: TGTGCCAGCAGCTTAGTCGCAGGACTCAACGAGCAGTACTTC; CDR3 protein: CASSLVAGLNEQYF
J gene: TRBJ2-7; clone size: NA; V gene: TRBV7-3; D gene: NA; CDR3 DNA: TGTGCCAGCAGCCCTGGGGGGAACGAGCAGTACTTC; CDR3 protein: CASSPGGNEQYF
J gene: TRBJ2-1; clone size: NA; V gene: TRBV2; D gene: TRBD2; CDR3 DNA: TGTGCCAGCAGTGAAGCGGGCGGGAGTACCTACAATGAGCAGTTCTTC; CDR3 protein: CASSEAGGSTYNEQFF
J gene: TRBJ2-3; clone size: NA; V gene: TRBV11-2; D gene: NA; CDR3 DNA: TGTGCCAGCAGCTTAGTCGAAGCGCGCACGCAGTATTTT; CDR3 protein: CASSLVEARTQYF
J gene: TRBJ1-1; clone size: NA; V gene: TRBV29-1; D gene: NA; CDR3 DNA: TGCAGCGTTTCAGGACAGCACTTCGTAGGGGACACTGAAGCTTTCTTT; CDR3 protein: CSVSGQHFVGDTEAFF
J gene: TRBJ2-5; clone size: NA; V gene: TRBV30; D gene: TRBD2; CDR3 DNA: TGTGCCTGGAGTGTGGGGGGGGTGAGGGAGACCCAGTACTTC; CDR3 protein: CAWSVGGVRETQYF
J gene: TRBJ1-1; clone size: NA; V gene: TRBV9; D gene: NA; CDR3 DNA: TGTGCCAGCAGCGGGGGCGTGGAGAACACTGAAGCTTTCTTT; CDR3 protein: CASSGGVENTEAFF
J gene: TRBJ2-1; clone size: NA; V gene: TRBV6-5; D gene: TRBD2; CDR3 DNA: TGTGCCAGCAGTTACGAGGGACTAGCGGGAAATGAGCAGTTCTTC; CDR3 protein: CASSYEGLAGNEQFF
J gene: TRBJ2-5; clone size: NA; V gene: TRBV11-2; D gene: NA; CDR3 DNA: TGTGCCAGCACCCCCCGGGCTAGCATGGAGACCCAGTACTTC; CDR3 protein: CASTPRASMETQYF
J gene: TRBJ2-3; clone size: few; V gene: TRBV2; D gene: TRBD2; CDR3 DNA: TGTGCCAGCAGTGAATGTACTAGCGGTAGCACAGATACGCAGTATTTT; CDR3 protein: CASSECTSGSTDTQYF
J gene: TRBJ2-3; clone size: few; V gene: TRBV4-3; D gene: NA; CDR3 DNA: TGCGCCAGCAGCCAAGATCTCGGGGGTGGCACAGATACGCAGTATTTT; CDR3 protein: CASSQDLGGGTDTQYF
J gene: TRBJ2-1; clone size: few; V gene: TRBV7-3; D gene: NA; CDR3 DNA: TGTGCCAGCAGTCAAAGAGTGGTGAGCTCCTACAATGAGCAGTTCTTC; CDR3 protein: CASSQRVVSSYNEQFF
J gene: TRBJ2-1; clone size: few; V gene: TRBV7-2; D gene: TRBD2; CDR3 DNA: TGTGCCAGCAGTCCCGTAGCGGGTAGCTCCTACAATGAGCAGTTCTTC; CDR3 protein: CASSPVAGSSYNEQFF
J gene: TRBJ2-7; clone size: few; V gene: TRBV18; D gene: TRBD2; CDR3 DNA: TGTGCCAGCTCATCTAGCGGCCTAACCTACGAGCAGTACTTC; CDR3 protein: CASSSSGLTYEQYF
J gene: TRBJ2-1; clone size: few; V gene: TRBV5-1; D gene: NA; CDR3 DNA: TGCGCCAGCAGCTTGGAGGTAGCTGGGTTTGGGAATGAGCAGTTCTTC; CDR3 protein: CASSLEVAGFGNEQFF
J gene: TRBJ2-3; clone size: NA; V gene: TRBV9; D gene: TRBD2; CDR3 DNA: TGTGCCAGCAGCGTGGGTGGGAGGGCAGATACGCAGTATTTT; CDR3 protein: CASSVGGRADTQYF
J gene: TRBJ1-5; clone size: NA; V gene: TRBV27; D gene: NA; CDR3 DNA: TGTGCCAGCAGTTCACAGGGACAGCCCCAGCATTTT; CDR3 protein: CASSSQGQPQHF
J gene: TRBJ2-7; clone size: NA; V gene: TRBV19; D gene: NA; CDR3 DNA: TGTGCCAGTAGTATAGATCTGTTCGCGAGCTCCTACGAGCAGTACTTC; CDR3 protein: CASSIDLFASSYEQYF
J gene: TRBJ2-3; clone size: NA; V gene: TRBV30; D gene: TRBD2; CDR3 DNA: TGTGCCTGGAGCGCTACAAGGACTAGCGGGAGTAGGGCAGATACGCAGTATTTT; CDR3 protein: CAWSATRTSGSRADTQYF
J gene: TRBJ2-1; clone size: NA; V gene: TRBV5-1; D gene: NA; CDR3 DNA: TGCGCCAGCAGCTTGTCAGGGGAGAGGATCAATGAGCAGTTCTTC; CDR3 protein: CASSLSGERINEQFF
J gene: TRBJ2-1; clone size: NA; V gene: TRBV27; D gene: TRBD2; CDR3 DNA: TGTGCCAGCAGTTTAGCGGGAGGGCCCTCTGCTGAGCAGTTCTTC; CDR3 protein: CASSLAGGPSAEQFF